This section outlines one TCR beta chain sequence together with its context. The sample originates from a study of blood T cell repertoires in COVID-19. Study as a whole: Sample material is recorded as cDNA or gDNA derived from T cells, B-cell-depleted T cells, or PBMCs.

CDR3 length: 13 amino acids. V shed 6 bases and J 14 bases; nucleotides not matched to a gene: 11. Looked up from germline, CDR1 is SGHVS and CDR2 is FQNEAQ. Here immunoSEQ multiplex PCR was the method, and the copy in TCRdb shows in-frame clones only, minus some. The sample carries roughly 200,000 clones, 65% to 85% recorded once. The chain carries TRBV7-8 and TRBJ1-4, with 8 bases fitting TRBD1. The sequenced sample was peripheral blood. The TCR was taken from a man aged 50-60 years with active or convalescent COVID-19. The CDR3 region has the DNA TGTGCCAGCAGTCATGGGACAGGTTGGGCCCTGTTTTTT. Its protein product is CASSHGTGWALFF.